The 6 T cell receptor beta chains reported below all come from one sample, sequenced in a study of cytomegalovirus exposure and HLA in healthy donors. In the PCR, 60 Vbeta and 13 Jbeta primers were used. Repertoires were generated with immunoSEQ multiplex PCR, while TCRdb's copy carries only in-frame clones and drops some. The repertoire holds approximately 110,000 clones, with over 80% as singletons. The sequenced sample consisted of PBMCs. The receptors derive from a man aged 45 to 65 in good health and CMV-seronegative.

This CDR3 reads CASSPLLNRAWVNTEAFF. The CDR3 DNA is TGTGCCAGCAGCCCCCTTCTAAACAGGGCTTGGGTGAACACTGAAGCTTTCTTT. The V and J genes are TRBV28 and TRBJ1-1; maybe TRBD1 (6 bases). This CDR3 region has 18 residues. The germline CDR1 and CDR2 sequences are MDHEN and SYDVKM. The V and J ends lost 6 bases and 0 bases respectively, with 23 bases between them.

V is TRBV28 and J is TRBJ2-2, with unresolved D. Trimming cost V 5 bases and J 9 bases, with 10 bases left between them. CDR3 length: 12 residues. Per germline, CDR1 MDHEN and CDR2 SYDVKM. This chain's CDR3 is CASSPPYRELFF. The CDR3 nucleotides read TGTGCCAGCAGTCCACCCTATAGGGAGCTGTTTTTT. The full variable domain, completed using reference TRBV28 and TRBJ2-2, is DVKVTQSSRYLVKRTGEKVFLECVQDMDHENMFWYRQDPGLGLRLIYFSYDVKMKEKGDIPEGYSVSREKKERFSLILESASTNQTSMYLCASSPPYRELFFGEGSRLTVL.

The chain employs TRBV28 and TRBJ1-4; no firm D call. The CDR3 is 18 residues long. Trimming left V 7 bases short and J 2 bases short, with 23 bases between. Germline V gives CDR1 MDHEN, CDR2 SYDVKM. The CDR3: CASTRRPGSLVTNEKLFF. CDR3 DNA sequence: TGTGCCAGCACCCGACGACCGGGAAGCTTAGTGACTAATGAAAAACTGTTTTTT.

CDR3 residues: CSVAVTGVGEAFF. CDR3 in DNA: TGCAGCGTTGCAGTGACAGGAGTAGGTGAAGCTTTCTTT. V is TRBV29-1 and J is TRBJ1-1, with D perhaps TRBD1 (6 bases). Germline loops: CDR1 SQVTM, CDR2 ANQGSEA. CDR3 length equals 13 residues. V gave up 4 bases and J gave up 7 bases, with 16 bases separating them.

The gene calls are TRBV2 and TRBJ2-1, with TRBD2 identical over 13 bases. Germline loops: CDR1 SNHLY, CDR2 FYNNEI. The junction had 5 bases not matched to a gene; V was cut back by 0 bases and J by 6 bases. The CDR3 extends over 17 amino acids. As DNA, the CDR3 is TGTGCCAGCAGTGAAGCGGCACTAGCGGGGGGGCTCAATGAGCAGTTCTTC. Protein product: CASSEAALAGGLNEQFF.

This clone was found once. CDR3 sequence reads: CASSSMYYGYTF. CDR3 sequence (DNA): TGTGCCAGCAGTTCTATGTACTATGGCTACACCTTC. This chain joins TRBV28 and TRBJ1-2, with unresolved D. The CDR3 runs 12 residues. Germline assignment: CDR1 MDHEN and CDR2 SYDVKM. The V gene lost 4 bases and the J gene lost 3 bases, with 6 bases spanning the gap.